This TCR beta chain was sequenced in a study of blood T cell repertoires in COVID-19. At the level of the study: The United States, Italy and Spain supplied acute and convalescent COVID-19 samples. The analysed material was cDNA or gDNA that came from T cells, B-cell-depleted T cells, or PBMCs.

Profiling relied on immunoSEQ multiplex PCR, and the TCRdb table lists in-frame clones only, not all of them. The data contain fewer than 40,000 clones, around 90% of them singletons. V lost 3 bases and J 5 bases, leaving 20 bases between the germline ends. There are 16 residues in the CDR3. Germline assignment: CDR1 SGHDT and CDR2 YYEEEE. This chain links TRBV5-6 with TRBJ2-5; the D gene is possibly TRBD1 (6 bases). Sequenced input: peripheral blood. This clonotype was obtained from a woman aged 40 to 50 with active or convalescent COVID-19. CDR3 sequence reads: CASSSTRSGHRETQYF. CDR3 sequence (DNA): TGTGCCAGCAGCTCAACAAGATCGGGACACCGGGAGACCCAGTACTTC.